This TCR beta chain was captured in a study of blood T cell repertoires in COVID-19 (dated by TCRdb to the early 2020s). Regarding the complete study: Samples covering the acute and convalescent phases of COVID-19 were provided by collaborators in the United States, Italy and Spain. The material from the prospective study consisted of cDNA or gDNA derived from T cells, B-cell-depleted T cells, or PBMCs. Subjects who had been exposed to COVID-19, were actively infected with it, or had recovered from it provided the deeply sampled blood TCRbeta repertoires that made up the dataset. Where HLA class I and class II types were available, the types were taken from metadata supplied by the sample provider, not from assay-based typing. A de-identified subject ID, COVID-19 status, age in years and sex were almost always included in the sample metadata. The samples were drawn from the first 160 participants of the ongoing ImmuneRACE study and from about 1,200 subjects provided by 6 global collaborators. The repertoires were made available in a free public database intended to serve as a resource for research on the immune response to SARS-CoV-2. Broad study findings and their caveats: Clinical and demographic metadata were provided uncurated, with the amount varying by source and participant.

From the cysteine through the phenylalanine, the CDR3 covers 15 amino acids. Only the CDR3 region is kept as DNA, spanning 45 bases read in frame from base 1. Trimming takes 4 bases from V and 2 bases from J, and the germline ends sit 12 bases apart. The germline V gene (reference sequence) supplies CDR1 LNHDA and CDR2 SQIVND. Comments on this clone: This receptor's antigen is unknown. Per-base quality was not reported, and no clone a single base away is much larger than it.

TCRbeta CDR3 regions were amplified from genomic DNA using the immunoSEQ Assay, a bias-controlled multiplex PCR. In the paper's pipeline: The number of nucleated cells in each sample was estimated from the amplification of reference gene primers within the assay. To quantify the absolute abundance of each unique TCRbeta CDR3 rearrangement, sequence reads were collapsed and filtered. For each sample, productive Simpson clonality was calculated by taking the square root of Simpson's diversity index across productive rearrangements. In TCRdb, the immuneACCESS table is reduced to in-frame sequences with V and J assigned. These tables do not hold every clone; where another copy was compared, an unresolved V gene accounts for under half, and the others remain unexplained. The V and J calls and clone size are taken from that table; D and trimming were inferred from the DNA. This sample comprises more than 85,000 clones, 75% to 90% of them detected only once. The ten biggest clones cover around 1.1% of the sample.

Each collaborating institution followed its own protocols to collect whole blood in K2EDTA tubes. Collaborator samples were shipped for TCRbeta analysis as frozen whole blood, isolated PBMCs, or DNA extracted from either sample type. Input material: peripheral blood. The sequence came from a human donor in a cohort sampled during active COVID-19. The V and J genes are TRBV19 and TRBJ1-5; there is no confident call for the D gene. The nucleotides read TGTGCCAGTAGTAATCGGGTAGGAGGCAATCAGCCCCAGCATTTT. Its amino acids are CASSNRVGGNQPQHF.